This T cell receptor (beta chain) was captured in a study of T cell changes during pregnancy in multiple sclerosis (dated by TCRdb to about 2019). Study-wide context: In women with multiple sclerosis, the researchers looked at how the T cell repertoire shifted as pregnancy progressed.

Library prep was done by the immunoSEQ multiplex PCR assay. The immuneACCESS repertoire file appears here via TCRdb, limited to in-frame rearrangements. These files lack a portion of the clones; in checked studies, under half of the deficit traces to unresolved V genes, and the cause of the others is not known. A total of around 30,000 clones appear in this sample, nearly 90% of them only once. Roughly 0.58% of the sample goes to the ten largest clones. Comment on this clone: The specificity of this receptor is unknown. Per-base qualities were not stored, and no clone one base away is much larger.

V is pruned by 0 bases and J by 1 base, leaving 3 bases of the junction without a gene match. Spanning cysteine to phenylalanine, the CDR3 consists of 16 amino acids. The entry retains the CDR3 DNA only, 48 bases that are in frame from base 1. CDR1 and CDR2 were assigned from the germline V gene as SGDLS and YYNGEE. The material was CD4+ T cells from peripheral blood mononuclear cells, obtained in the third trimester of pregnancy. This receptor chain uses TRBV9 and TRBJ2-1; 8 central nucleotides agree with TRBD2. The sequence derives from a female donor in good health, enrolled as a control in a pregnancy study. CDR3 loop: CASSVGGLVSYNEQFF. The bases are TGTGCCAGCAGCGTAGGGGGACTAGTTTCCTACAATGAGCAGTTCTTC.